The sequence of this T cell receptor (beta chain) was determined in a study of shared clonotypes between healthy human individuals. V gave up 0 bases and J gave up 8 bases, with 20 bases separating them. Germline-derived CDR1 and CDR2 are SGHVS and FQNEAQ. The length of the CDR3 is 17 residues. Generated by immunoSEQ multiplex PCR, the TCRdb table keeps only in-frame clones and is missing some. The sample holds around 1 million clones, 60% to 85% seen once. The rearrangement joins TRBV7-8 to TRBJ2-1, with a tentative D call TRBD2 (5 bases). The TCR was taken from a young man in good health. The sequencing sample was made of memory CD4+ T cells sorted from blood. Subset meaning: CD45RA-negative fraction. CDR3 bases: TGTGCCAGCAGCTTAGCTTTGTTCGGGCTAGCTGGCGATGAGCAGTTCTTC. It encodes CASSLALFGLAGDEQFF.